Shown below are 2 T cell receptor beta chains from a single sample sequenced in a study of T cell responses to AZD1222 COVID-19 vaccine. The repertoire was sequenced with immunoSEQ multiplex PCR; TCRdb's copy has only in-frame clones and lacks some. The sample consists of 95,000 to 150,000 clones, around 91% of them appearing once. Sequencing used peripheral blood, obtained on day 0 of AZD1222 vaccination. The receptors here all came from an adult in good health.

The chain employs TRBV4-1 and TRBJ1-1; no clear D. The germline gives CDR1 MGHRA, CDR2 YSYEKL. The ends were cut back, 0 bases at V and 0 bases at J, with 17 bases in the middle. The CDR3 totals 18 residues. CDR3 sequence: CASSQDPYGLDMNTEAFF. The CDR3, as DNA: TGCGCCAGCAGCCAAGATCCCTACGGACTTGATATGAACACTGAAGCTTTCTTT.

The J gene is TRBJ2-3, the V gene TRBV4-3; no firm D call. V was pared by 3 bases and J by 6 bases, with 13 bases between. CDR1 is LGHNA, CDR2 YSLEER, per germline. The length of the CDR3 is 14 residues. CDR3 loop: CASSQFGRVDTQYF. The CDR3 coding sequence is TGCGCCAGCAGCCAGTTCGGACGGGTGGATACGCAGTATTTT.